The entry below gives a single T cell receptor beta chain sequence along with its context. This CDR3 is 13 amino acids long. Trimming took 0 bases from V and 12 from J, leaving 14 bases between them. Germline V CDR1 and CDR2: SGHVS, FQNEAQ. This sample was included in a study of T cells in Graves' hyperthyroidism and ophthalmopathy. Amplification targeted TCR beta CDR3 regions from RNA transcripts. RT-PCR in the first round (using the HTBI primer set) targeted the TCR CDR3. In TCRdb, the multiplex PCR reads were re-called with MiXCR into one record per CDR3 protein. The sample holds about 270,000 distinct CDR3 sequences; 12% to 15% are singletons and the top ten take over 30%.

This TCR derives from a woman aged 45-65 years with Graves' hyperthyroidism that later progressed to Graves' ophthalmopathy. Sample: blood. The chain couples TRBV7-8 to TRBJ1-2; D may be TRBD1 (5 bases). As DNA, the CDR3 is TGTGCCAGCAGCTTAGCCGGCAGAGGGGAGGACACCTTC. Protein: CASSLAGRGEDTF. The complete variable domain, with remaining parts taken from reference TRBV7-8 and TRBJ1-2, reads GAGVSQSPRYKVAKRGQDVALRCDPISGHVSLFWYQQALGQGPEFLTYFQNEAQLDKSGLPSDRFFAERPEGSVSTLKIQRTQQEDSAVYLCASSLAGRGEDTFGSGTRLTVV.